These 17 T cell receptor beta chains came from one sample sequenced in a study of control samples from healthy donors and cancer patients. Using immunoSEQ multiplex PCR, the repertoire was profiled, and TCRdb retains in-frame clones only, with some absent. The data contain 150,000 to 160,000 clones, roughly 93% of them singletons. Sequenced: blood. The receptors stem from a man aged 45 to 65 in good health.

This chain connects TRBV7-3 to TRBJ2-1; D is undetermined. The CDR3 is 14 amino acids. The ends were cut back, 0 bases at V and 8 bases at J, with 11 bases in the middle. The germline V gene encodes CDR1 SGHTA and CDR2 FQGTGA. The CDR3 coding sequence is TGTGCCAGCAGCTTAACGGTAGGCCGGGATGAGCAGTTCTTC. Translation gives CASSLTVGRDEQFF.

This chain joins TRBV7-2 and TRBJ2-7; 9 bases are shared with TRBD2. There are 15 residues in the CDR3. Trimming took 3 bases from V and 6 from J; bases not matched to a gene: 9. Germline loops: CDR1 SGHTA, CDR2 FQGNSA. CDR3 DNA: TGTGCCAGCAGCTTCATAGCGGGAGTGAAGGGCGAGCAGTACTTC. This translates into CASSFIAGVKGEQYF. Full variable domain (outside the CDR3, taken from reference TRBV7-2 and TRBJ2-7): GAGVSQSPSNKVTEKGKDVELRCDPISGHTALYWYRQSLGQGLEFLIYFQGNSAPDKSGLPSDRFSAERTGGSVSTLTIQRTQQEDSAVYLCASSFIAGVKGEQYFGPGTRLTVT.

This chain uses TRBV7-9 with TRBJ2-2; 10 nucleotides agree with TRBD2. The J segment lost 2 bases and the V segment lost 6 bases, leaving 9 bases of the junction unmatched. There are 17 residues in the CDR3. The germline V gene encodes CDR1 SEHNR and CDR2 FQNEAQ (reference sequence). The CDR3 sequence is CASRAPRTSGNTGELFF. CDR3 sequence (DNA): TGTGCCAGCAGAGCACCGCGGACTAGCGGTAACACCGGGGAGCTGTTTTTT.

This chain connects TRBV3-1 (or the pseudogene TRBV3-2) to TRBJ1-6; 7 positions match TRBD1. There are 15 residues in the CDR3. V gave up 1 base and J gave up 7 bases; unmatched junction bases: 4. Germline CDR1 reads LGHDT; CDR2 reads YNNKEL (reference sequence). Here the CDR3 reads CASSQVEGANSPLHF. CDR3 bases: TGTGCCAGCAGCCAAGTAGAGGGGGCCAATTCACCCCTCCACTTT.

The table lists this clone with a count of one. The chain carries TRBV2 and TRBJ1-6, with 7 bases lining up with TRBD1. The germline V gene has CDR1 SNHLY and CDR2 FYNNEI. This CDR3 has 14 amino acids. Trimming at V came to 6 bases and at J to 7 bases, leaving 6 bases not matched to a gene. In DNA, the CDR3 is TGTGCCAGCAGGCCACAGGGGCTCAATTCACCCCTCCACTTT. Its protein is CASRPQGLNSPLHF.

In DNA, the CDR3 is TGCGCCAGCAGCTCCCCCTATCGTGAGGCGCAGTATTTT. This encodes CASSSPYREAQYF. The J gene is TRBJ2-3, the V gene TRBV5-1; no clear D gene. CDR3 length: 13 residues. Trimming left V 3 bases short and J 10 bases short, with 15 bases between. Germline values: CDR1 SGHRS, CDR2 YFSETQ.

The chain couples TRBV3-1 (or the pseudogene TRBV3-2) to TRBJ2-7; TRBD2 matches 14 bases. This CDR3 spans 17 amino acids. The trim removed 3 bases at V and 3 bases at J, leaving 7 bases unmatched. Per the germline V gene, CDR1 is LGHDT and CDR2 is YNNKEL (reference sequence). CDR3 protein: CASSQDGTSGRLYEQYF. The CDR3 nucleotides are TGTGCCAGCAGCCAGGATGGGACTAGCGGGAGACTCTACGAGCAGTACTTC.

The rearrangement uses TRBV23-1 and TRBJ2-1; TRBD2 aligns across 12 bases. TRBV23-1 is an open reading frame, and its role is uncertain. This CDR3 comprises 23 residues. Trimming at V came to 7 bases and at J to 8 bases, leaving 33 bases not matched to a gene. The CDR3 sequence is CASTPLGGRGLAGREPGFDEQFF. DNA for the CDR3: TGCGCCAGCACCCCCCTGGGGGGACGCGGACTAGCGGGGAGAGAGCCGGGGTTCGATGAGCAGTTCTTC.

The chain joins TRBV2 to TRBJ2-7; 7 bases are a match to TRBD2. Germline V lookup: CDR1 SNHLY, CDR2 FYNNEI. The CDR3 covers 14 residues. V gave up 4 bases and J gave up 2 bases; unmatched junction bases: 5. DNA for the CDR3: TGTGCCAGCAGTGGGCTAGCGGTGACCTACGAGCAGTACTTC. This gives the protein CASSGLAVTYEQYF.

The chain carries TRBV10-3 and TRBJ1-2; 9 bases fit TRBD1. This CDR3 comprises 12 residues. J was trimmed by 5 bases and V by 6 bases; bases with no gene match: 1. CDR1 and CDR2 from the germline V gene are ENHRY and SYGVKD. The CDR3 is CAIRGTGYGYTF. Here the CDR3 DNA reads TGTGCCATCAGAGGGACAGGGTATGGCTACACCTTC.

This chain joins TRBV4-1 and TRBJ2-5, with D perhaps TRBD1 or TRBD2 (5 bases each). Between the trimmed V and J ends, which lost 9 bases and 4 bases, there was a span of 18 bases. The CDR3 sequence is 14 residues long. Per germline, CDR1 MGHRA and CDR2 YSYEKL. DNA of the CDR3: TGCGCCAGGAAGGGGCAGGAGGTCGGAGAGACCCAGTACTTC. Its protein is CARKGQEVGETQYF.

V and J are TRBV3-1 (or the pseudogene TRBV3-2) and TRBJ1-6, with a possible D match to TRBD1 (5 bases). The V gene lost 6 bases and the J gene lost 8 bases, with 14 bases spanning the gap. CDR3 length: 14 residues. Germline V gene data show CDR1 as LGHDT and CDR2 as YNNKEL (reference sequence). The DNA of the CDR3 is TGTGCCAGCAGGGACCGGGGCCTTTATTCACCCCTCCACTTT. It is translated as CASRDRGLYSPLHF.

This clone was observed a handful of times. The chain joins TRBV5-1 to TRBJ2-3; 13 positions agree with TRBD2. Per germline, CDR1 SGHRS and CDR2 YFSETQ. The trim removed 0 bases at V and 6 bases at J, leaving 7 bases unmatched. The CDR3 is made up of 17 amino acids. CDR3 in DNA: TGCGCCAGCAGCTTGGGACTAGCGGGAGGAAGTGGGGATACGCAGTATTTT. It translates to CASSLGLAGGSGDTQYF.

J is TRBJ2-1 and V is TRBV9; D gene uncertain. Germline values: CDR1 SGDLS, CDR2 YYNGEE. The V end lost 0 bases, the J end lost 0 bases, and 7 bases lay between the germline ends. CDR3 length equals 15 residues. For the CDR3, the DNA is TGTGCCAGCAGCGTAGACTCTCCCTCCTACAATGAGCAGTTCTTC. As protein: CASSVDSPSYNEQFF.

This sequence joins TRBV19 and TRBJ2-7; 12 nucleotides agree with TRBD2. The V gene's germline CDR1 is LNHDA and CDR2 SQIVND (reference sequence). V lost 2 bases and J lost 5; bases outside the gene matches: 4. The CDR3 totals 15 residues. The CDR3 spells CASSIRTSGTHEQYF. The CDR3 DNA sequence: TGTGCCAGTAGTATAAGGACTAGCGGGACCCACGAGCAGTACTTC.

The sample holds a few counts of this clone. J is TRBJ1-2 and V is TRBV15, with D tentatively TRBD1 (5 bases). Trimming cost V 1 base and J 2 bases, with 14 bases left between them. The CDR3 runs 16 residues. CDR1 is LNHNV and CDR2 is YYDKDF in the germline V gene (reference sequence). Written as DNA, the CDR3 is TGTGCCACCAGCAGAGCCCCGGGGGAGAGCAACTATGGCTACACCTTC. Amino acid sequence: CATSRAPGESNYGYTF.

Only one count was recorded for this clone. This chain links TRBV10-3 with TRBJ2-3, with D possibly called TRBD1 or TRBD2 (6 bases each). Germline V gene sequence: CDR1 ENHRY, CDR2 SYGVKD. Between the trimmed V and J ends, which lost 3 bases and 1 base, there was a span of 11 bases. The CDR3 consists of 15 residues. CDR3 sequence (DNA): TGTGCCATCAGTGAAGGGGGAGGAGGCACAGATACGCAGTATTTT. It encodes CAISEGGGGTDTQYF.